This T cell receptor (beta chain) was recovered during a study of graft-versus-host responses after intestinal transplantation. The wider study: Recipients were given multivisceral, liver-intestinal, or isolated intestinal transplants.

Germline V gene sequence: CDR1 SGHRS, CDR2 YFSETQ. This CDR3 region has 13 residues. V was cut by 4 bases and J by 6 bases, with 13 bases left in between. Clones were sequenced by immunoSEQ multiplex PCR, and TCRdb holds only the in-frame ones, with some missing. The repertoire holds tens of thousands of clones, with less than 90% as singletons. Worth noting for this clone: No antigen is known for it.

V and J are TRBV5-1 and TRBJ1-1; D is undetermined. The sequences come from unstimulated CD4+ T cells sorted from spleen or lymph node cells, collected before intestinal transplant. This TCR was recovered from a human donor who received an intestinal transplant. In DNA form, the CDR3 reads TGCGCCAGCAGCATCGCCCCCGAGTCTGAAGCTTTCTTT. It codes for CASSIAPESEAFF.